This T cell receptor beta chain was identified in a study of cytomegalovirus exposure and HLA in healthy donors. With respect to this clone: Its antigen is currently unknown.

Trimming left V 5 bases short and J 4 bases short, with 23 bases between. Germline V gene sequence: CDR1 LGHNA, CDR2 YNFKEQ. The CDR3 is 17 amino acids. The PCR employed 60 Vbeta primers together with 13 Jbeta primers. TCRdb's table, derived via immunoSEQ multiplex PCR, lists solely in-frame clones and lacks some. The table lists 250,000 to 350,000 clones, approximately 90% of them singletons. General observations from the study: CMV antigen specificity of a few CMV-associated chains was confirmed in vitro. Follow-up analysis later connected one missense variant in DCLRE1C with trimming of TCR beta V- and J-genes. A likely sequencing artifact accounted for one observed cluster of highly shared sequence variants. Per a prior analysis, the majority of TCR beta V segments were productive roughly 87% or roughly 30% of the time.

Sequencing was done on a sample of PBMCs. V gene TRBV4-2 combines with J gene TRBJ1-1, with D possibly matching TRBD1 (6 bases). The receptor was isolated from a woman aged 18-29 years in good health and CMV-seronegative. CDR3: CASSYLSTRGRGTEAFF. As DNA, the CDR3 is TGTGCCAGCAGCTATTTATCAACCAGGGGTCGGGGCACTGAAGCTTTCTTT.